This record looks at one T cell receptor (beta chain) sequence and its context. Its cognate antigen has yet to be identified. Data came from an Illumina HiSeq 2000. TCR beta cDNA libraries were made by 5'RACE template switching that added a universal primer site and unique molecular identifiers. cDNA synthesis was primed from the TCR beta constant segment and was followed by two successive PCR amplification steps. On the authors' methods: MIGEC was used to demultiplex reads and group the reads by UMI, and MiTCR was used to assemble and quantify clonotypes. To exclude erroneous sequences, any TCR cDNA sequence not supported by at least two reads was discarded. The tcR package was used for downstream repertoire analysis, and clonotypes were matched across fractions by CDR3 nucleotide sequence plus V segment. VDJmatch was used to annotate antigen specificity against VDJdb, with one amino acid substitution in CDR3 allowed. Through TCRdb reprocessing, the reads give one entry per CDR3 protein sequence; DNA is omitted. The V and J calls come from TCRdb's annotation, not from the publication. The table held for this sample gives 500,000 to 600,000 distinct CDR3 sequences. The top ten hold roughly 3.4% of the sample.

The data belong to a study of T cells expressing NK-cell markers (dated by TCRdb to the early 2020s). In terms of the full investigation: Three sorted T-cell subsets (CD3+CD56+NKG2C+, CD3+CD56+NKG2C- and CD3+CD56-NKG2C+) from roughly eight donors had their TCR beta-chain repertoires profiled. Among the eight sequenced donors, seven were HCMV-seropositive and one was HCMV-seronegative. The study sequenced eight donors, all healthy volunteers chosen at random: three men and five women. The libraries were sequenced on Illumina HiSeq 2000/2500, MiSeq or NextSeq, producing 2 x 150 bp reads. The paper as a whole reports these results and caveats: It remained unclear whether the expanded NKG2C-expressing T cell clones were specific for HCMV antigens. Those dominant clonotypes were again the most abundant among CD3+CD56-NKG2C+ cells in a few donors, at about 28.3-60.1%. In 5 to 7 donors, the dominant CD3+CD56+NKG2C+ clonotypes were found to rank among the top 10 CD8+ clonotypes and to make up roughly 1.0-7.0% of CD8+ T cells.

The CDR3 spans 18 residues, from the cysteine through the phenylalanine. No coding sequence is recorded. Via the germline V gene, CDR1 is SGHTA and CDR2 FQGNSA. HCMV-specific IgG was detected in serum with a commercial ELISA kit to determine HCMV serostatus. Ficoll density gradient centrifugation was used to isolate peripheral blood mononuclear cells from blood. The chain links TRBV7-2 with TRBJ2-7; the D call from TCRdb, TRBD1, cannot be confirmed without DNA. The clonotype comes from a man between 18 and 29 years old in good health. Donor details come from another sample of the same person, matched by shared clones. The sample consisted of blood T cells: a sorted CD56 or NKG2C T cell subset, CD4+ or CD8+ T cells, or bulk PBMC T cells (not recorded which). The CDR3 region has the sequence CASSLAKITPISSYEQYF.